Shown below are 4 T cell receptor beta chains from a single sample sequenced in a study of blood T cell repertoires in COVID-19. Produced via immunoSEQ multiplex PCR; TCRdb's table is partial and in-frame only. The sample holds more than 150,000 clones, 80% to 90% seen once. Sequencing was done on a sample of peripheral blood. Receptors originate from a man between 60 and 75 years old with acute or convalescent COVID-19.

The chain employs TRBV7-8 and TRBJ1-2; tentatively, D is TRBD1 (6 bases). This CDR3 is built from 20 residues. Germline V CDR1 and CDR2: SGHVS, FQNEAQ. The V gene lost 2 bases and the J gene lost 4 bases, with 29 bases spanning the gap. The CDR3 sequence is CASSLLLRDRPHWTIYGYTF. The CDR3 bases are TGTGCCAGCAGCTTACTATTACGCGACAGGCCTCATTGGACCATCTATGGCTACACCTTC.

The chain uses TRBV10-2 and TRBJ2-5; TRBD2 agrees at 9 bases. The germline V gene encodes CDR1 WSHSY and CDR2 SAAADI. The V segment lost 2 bases and the J segment 5 bases; nucleotides outside the gene matches: 6. CDR3 length: 15 amino acids. The CDR3 here is CASSEGGGALETQYF. The CDR3 DNA follows: TGCGCCAGCAGTGAGGGCGGGGGGGCCCTCGAGACCCAGTACTTC.

The chain recombines TRBV3-1 (or the pseudogene TRBV3-2) with TRBJ2-7; TRBD2 matches at 8 bases. Trimming cost V 2 bases and J 6 bases; bases outside gene matches: 6. The length of the CDR3 is 14 residues. Germline CDR1 and CDR2: LGHDT and YNNKEL (reference sequence). CDR3 residues: CASSQSETSAEQYF. CDR3 DNA sequence: TGTGCCAGCAGCCAATCAGAGACTAGCGCCGAGCAGTACTTC.

This clone was observed once. The chain carries TRBV19 and TRBJ1-2, with 10 bases fitting TRBD1. V trimming: 10 bases; J trimming: 8 bases; junction bases outside the gene matches: 13. CDR1 is LNHDA and CDR2 is SQIVND in the germline V gene (reference sequence). The CDR3 loop spans 14 amino acids. The CDR3 nucleotides are TGTGCCACCACCGGGACAGGGGCTTTCTACGGCTACACCTTC. Residues: CATTGTGAFYGYTF.